This TCR beta chain was identified during a study of T cells in Graves' hyperthyroidism and ophthalmopathy. Regarding the study as a whole: The model foresaw ophthalmopathy a median around 6.4 months prior to onset.

Germline values: CDR1 SGHTA, CDR2 FQGNSA. The CDR3 sequence is 13 residues long. A word on this clonotype: What it binds is not known. Mismatch with germline at one junction end may stem from a read error.

Amplification of TCR beta CDR3 regions used RNA as the template. Initially, a first-round RT-PCR of the TCR CDR3 employed the HTBI primer set. TCRdb called the multiplex PCR reads again in MiXCR, with one record for every CDR3 protein. This sample has about 840,000 distinct CDR3 sequences, with more than 30% found just once. It was considered stable Graves' hyperthyroidism when ophthalmopathy did not progress within 18 months. In patients aged 18 to 65, hyperthyroidism was newly diagnosed, with duration under 2 months. Each diagnosis was grounded in clinical symptoms, serum thyroxine and TRAb, thyroid ultrasound, and orbital computed tomography.

The genes are TRBV7-2 and TRBJ2-7, with D maybe TRBD2 (6 bases). The specimen sequenced was blood. This clonotype was sampled from a young man with Graves' hyperthyroidism. The CDR3 is CASSSSRGGERYF. The CDR3 region has the DNA TGTGCCAGCAGCTCCTCGAGGGGAGGAGAGCGGTACTTC.